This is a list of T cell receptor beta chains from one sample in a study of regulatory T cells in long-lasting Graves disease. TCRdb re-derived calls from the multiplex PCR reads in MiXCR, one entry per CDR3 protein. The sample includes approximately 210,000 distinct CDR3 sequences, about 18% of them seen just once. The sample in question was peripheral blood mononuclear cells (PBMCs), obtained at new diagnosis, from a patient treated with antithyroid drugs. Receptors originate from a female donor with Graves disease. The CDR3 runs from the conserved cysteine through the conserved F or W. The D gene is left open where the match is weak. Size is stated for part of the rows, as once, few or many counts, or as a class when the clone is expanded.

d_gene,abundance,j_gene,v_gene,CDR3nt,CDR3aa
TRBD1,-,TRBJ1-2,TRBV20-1,TGCAGTGCCCACGACAGGGGGAGAAACTATGGCTACACCTTC,CSAHDRGRNYGYTF
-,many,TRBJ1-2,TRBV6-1,TGTGCCAGCAGTGAAGTGGGCGGCTATGGCTACACCTTC,CASSEVGGYGYTF
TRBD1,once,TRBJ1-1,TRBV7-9,TGTGCCAGCAGCTTAGCTGACAGGGGGCCTGAAGCTTTCTTT,CASSLADRGPEAFF
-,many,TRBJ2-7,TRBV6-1,TGTGCCAGCAGTGACATTGGGAGATCGAGAGCCTACGAGCAGTACTTC,CASSDIGRSRAYEQYF
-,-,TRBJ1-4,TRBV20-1,TGCAGTGCTTCCCTAAGAGGGGAAAAACTGTTTTTT,CSASLRGEKLFF
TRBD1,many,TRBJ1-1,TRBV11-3,TGTGCCAGCAGCCCGGACCCGGACAGGGGGGCTTTCTTT,CASSPDPDRGAFF
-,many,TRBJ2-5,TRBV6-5,TGTGCCAGCAGTTATCCCTGGGAGACCCAGTACTTC,CASSYPWETQYF
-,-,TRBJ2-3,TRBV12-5,TGTGCTAGTGGTTTGAACAGGGCCGATACGCAGTATTTT,CASGLNRADTQYF
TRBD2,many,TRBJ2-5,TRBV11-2,TGTGCCAGCAGCTTAGACCGGGGAGGGTACGAGACCCAGTACTTC,CASSLDRGGYETQYF
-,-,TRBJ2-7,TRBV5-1,TGCGCCAGCAGCTTGGAGGACTCCTACGAGCAGTACTTC,CASSLEDSYEQYF
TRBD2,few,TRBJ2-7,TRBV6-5,TGTGCCAGCAGTTATGGCCTAGCGGGCTCCTCCTACGAGCAGTACTTC,CASSYGLAGSSYEQYF
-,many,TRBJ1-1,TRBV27,TGTGCCAGCAGCCTAACGTGGGCCACTGAAGCTTTCTTT,CASSLTWATEAFF
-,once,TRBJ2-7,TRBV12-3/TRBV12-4,TGTGCCAGCAGTTTAATCCATGGCCGCCTAAGCGAGCAGTACTTC,CASSLIHGRLSEQYF
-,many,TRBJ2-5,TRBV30,TGTGCCTGGGGCCCCCCCGCGAATTCTGAGACCCAGTACTTC,CAWGPPANSETQYF
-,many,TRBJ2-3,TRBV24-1,TGTGCCACCAGTGATCCAGGGGAGCGGAGCACAGATACGCAGTATTTT,CATSDPGERSTDTQYF
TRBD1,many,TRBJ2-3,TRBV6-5,TGTGCCAGCAGTTACGCCCCCGACAGGGCAGATACGCAGTATTTT,CASSYAPDRADTQYF
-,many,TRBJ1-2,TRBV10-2,TGCGCCAGCAGTGACTCAGGGGATGGCTACACCTTC,CASSDSGDGYTF
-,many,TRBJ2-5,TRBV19,TGTGCCAGTAGCACTACGCATGGATACACAGAGACCCAGTACTTC,CASSTTHGYTETQYF
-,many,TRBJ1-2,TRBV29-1,TGCAGCGTTGAAGTAACCGCAGGGGCATACTATGGCTACACCTTC,CSVEVTAGAYYGYTF
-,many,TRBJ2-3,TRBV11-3,TGTGCCAGCAGCTTTGAGGGAACAGATACGCAGTATTTT,CASSFEGTDTQYF
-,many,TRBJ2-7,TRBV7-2,TGTGCCAGCAGCTTACCGTCTAGCCCCCACGAGCAGTACTTC,CASSLPSSPHEQYF
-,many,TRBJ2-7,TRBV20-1,TGCAGTGCTAGAGAACCCGTGGTGTACGAGCAGTACTTC,CSAREPVVYEQYF
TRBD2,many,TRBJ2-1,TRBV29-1,TGCAGCGTTGAACCCTCGACTAGCGGTTACAATGAGCAGTTCTTC,CSVEPSTSGYNEQFF
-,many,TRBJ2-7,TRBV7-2,TGTGCCAGCGGTAACTTCTACGTGCAGTACTTC,CASGNFYVQYF
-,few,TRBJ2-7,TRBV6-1,TGTGCCACCCGGGATAGTGGGAGTTACGAGCAGTACTTC,CATRDSGSYEQYF
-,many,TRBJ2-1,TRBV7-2,TGTGCCAGCAGCTTAGGGTCAGGGGAGGAGTTCTTC,CASSLGSGEEFF
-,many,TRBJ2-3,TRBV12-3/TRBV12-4,TGTGCCAGCAGTTTATTGGTTTTAAATACGCAGTATTTT,CASSLLVLNTQYF
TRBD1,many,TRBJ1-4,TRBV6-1,TGTGCCAGCAGTCCCAGGGGGTTCATTGAAAAACTGTTTTTT,CASSPRGFIEKLFF
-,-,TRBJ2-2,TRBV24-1,TGTGCCACCAGTGTGGGGAGCACCGGGGAGCTGTTTTTT,CATSVGSTGELFF
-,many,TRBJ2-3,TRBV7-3,TGTGCCAGCAGCTCTGGACCAGACCTTCTTGGGGATACGCAGTATTTT,CASSSGPDLLGDTQYF
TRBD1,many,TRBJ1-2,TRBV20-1,TGCAGTGCTAGGGAACCGGGACAGGGCCTCTATGGCTACACCTTC,CSAREPGQGLYGYTF
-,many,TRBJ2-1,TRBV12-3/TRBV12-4,TGTGCCAGCAGTCCCACCCAGGGGGGAGCTTACAATGAGCAGTTCTTC,CASSPTQGGAYNEQFF
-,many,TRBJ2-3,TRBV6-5,TGTGCCAGCAGTTACGGTGGCAGGATCTCAGATACGCAGTATTTT,CASSYGGRISDTQYF
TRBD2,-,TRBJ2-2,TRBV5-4,TGTGCCAGCAGCTTTGGGGGGGGTGCAGCGGGCGGGGAGCTGTTTTTT,CASSFGGGAAGGELFF
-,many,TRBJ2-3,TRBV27,TGTGCCAGCAGTTTATACGGGCGGGACCCAGATACGCAGTATTTT,CASSLYGRDPDTQYF
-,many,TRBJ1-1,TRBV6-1,TGTGCCAGCAAAACACAGGGGAACACTGAAGCTTTCTTT,CASKTQGNTEAFF
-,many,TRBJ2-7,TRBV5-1,TGCGCCAGCAGGTGGACTACAGATTCTTACGAGCAGTACTTC,CASRWTTDSYEQYF
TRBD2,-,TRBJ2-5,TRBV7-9,TGTGCCACCCAGTCCAGCGGGAGGGTGGAGACCCAGTACTTC,CATQSSGRVETQYF
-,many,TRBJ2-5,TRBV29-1,TGCAGCGTTGTCAGCCTCGGGGTCGGCGAGACCCAGTACTTC,CSVVSLGVGETQYF
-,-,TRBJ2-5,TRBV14,TGTGCCAGCAGCCAAGTATCCGGGGGCGCGAGGTTAGAGACCCAGTACTTC,CASSQVSGGARLETQYF
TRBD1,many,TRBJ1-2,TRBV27,TGTGCCAGCAGTTCCCGGGACAGCCCTAACTATGGCTACACCTTC,CASSSRDSPNYGYTF
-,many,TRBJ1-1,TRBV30,TGTGCCTGGAGGCGGGATATCGCTGAAGCTTTCTTT,CAWRRDIAEAFF
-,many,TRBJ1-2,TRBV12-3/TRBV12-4,TGTGCCAGCAGTCCAGGACTGGGAAACTATGGCTACACCTTC,CASSPGLGNYGYTF
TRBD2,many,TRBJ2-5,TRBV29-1,TGCAGCGTCACGGGCGGGAGAGGGGAGACCCAGTACTTC,CSVTGGRGETQYF
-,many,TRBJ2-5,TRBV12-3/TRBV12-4,TGTGCCAGCAGTCCCTCCGTGGATCCGGAGACCCAGTACTTC,CASSPSVDPETQYF
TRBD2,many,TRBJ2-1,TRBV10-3,TGTGCCATCAGTGAGGGAACTAGCGGGGGTTACAATGAGCAGTTCTTC,CAISEGTSGGYNEQFF
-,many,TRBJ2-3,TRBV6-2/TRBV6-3,TGTGCCAGCAGAGCCTTTACAGGGAGGGGATCCACAGATACGCAGTATTTT,CASRAFTGRGSTDTQYF
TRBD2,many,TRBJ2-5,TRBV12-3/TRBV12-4,TGTGCCAGCAGTTTTGGTAGGGGAGGGACCAAAGAGACCCAGTACTTC,CASSFGRGGTKETQYF
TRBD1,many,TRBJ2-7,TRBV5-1,TGCGCCAGCAGGTTTACAGGGGGCACCTACGAGCAGTACTTC,CASRFTGGTYEQYF
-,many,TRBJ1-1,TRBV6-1,TGTGCCAGCAGAGGCCAGGGTAAGAACACTGAAGCTTTCTTT,CASRGQGKNTEAFF
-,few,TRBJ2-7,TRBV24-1,TGTGCCAGCAGTCCCTCGGGACCAGTTTACGAGCAGTACTTC,CASSPSGPVYEQYF
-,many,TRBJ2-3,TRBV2,TGTGCCAGCAGCGTCGGAGATACCGGAGATACGCAGTATTTT,CASSVGDTGDTQYF
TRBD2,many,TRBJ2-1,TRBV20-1,TGCAGTGCTAGGGGGGGGAGGGCCATCTACAATGAGCAGTTCTTC,CSARGGRAIYNEQFF